What follows are 10 T cell receptor beta chains derived from one specimen sequenced in a study of T cell clusters in autoimmune cytopenias. About 39,000 genome equivalents of blood DNA were amplified for TRB. One tube held mixed TRB-A and TRB-B primer pools for touch-down PCR. After re-calling the multiplex PCR reads, TCRdb lists one entry per CDR3 protein, DNA absent. Its clone listing holds about 3,900 distinct CDR3 sequences. Material: peripheral blood. These receptors all come from a human donor with an autoimmune cytopenia or autoimmune hepatitis (not recorded which).

This clonotype is labeled medium-sized based on frequency. CDR3 sequence: CASRPGQFYEQYF. The chain joins TRBV30 to TRBJ2-7; the TCRdb D gene call, TRBD1, has no DNA to confirm it. CDR1 and CDR2 (germline): GTSNPN, SVGIG (reference sequence). CDR3 length: 13 amino acids.

This chain connects TRBV6-5 to TRBJ2-7. The CDR3 runs 12 residues. CDR1 is MNHEY and CDR2 is SVGAGI in the germline V gene. CDR3 in amino acids: CAISAANYEQYF.

V gene TRBV27 combines with J gene TRBJ2-3; TCRdb names TRBD1, which stays unverified in the absence of DNA. The germline gives CDR1 MNHEY, CDR2 SMNVEV (reference sequence). CDR3 length: 16 residues. CDR3 residues: CASRHKPAGGTDTQYF.

This clonotype counts as large (0.1 to 1%) by frequency. The chain combines TRBV29-1 with TRBJ2-1; TCRdb proposes TRBD2, but this gene call is untestable without DNA. The CDR3 runs to 14 residues. The V gene's germline CDR1 is SQVTM and CDR2 ANQGSEA. CDR3 amino acids: CSVEASGGYNEQFF.

This clonotype registers medium-sized by frequency. The V call is TRBV7-6, the J call TRBJ2-5. CDR3 size: 13 residues. Per germline, CDR1 SGHVS and CDR2 FNYEAQ. The CDR3 loop reads CASSRYPQETQYF.

This chain joins TRBV5-4 and TRBJ2-2; TCRdb lists TRBD2, though no DNA is available to test this call. Germline CDR1 SGHNT, CDR2 YYREEE (reference sequence). This CDR3 spans 17 amino acids. CDR3 region: CASSYPGLAVNTGELFF.

This clonotype ranks as medium-sized in terms of frequency. The V call is TRBV27, the J call TRBJ2-5; the D gene TCRdb calls, TRBD2, cannot be checked with no DNA. This CDR3 is built from 15 residues. Germline CDR1 reads MNHEY; CDR2 reads SMNVEV (reference sequence). CDR3 sequence: CASSLQGGGVETQYF.

By frequency, this clonotype is large (0.1 to 1%). V is TRBV6-5 and J is TRBJ1-2; checking the TCRdb D call of TRBD1 is not possible without DNA. Per the germline V gene, CDR1 is MNHEY and CDR2 is SVGAGI. The length of the CDR3 is 13 residues. The CDR3 sequence is CASSYWTGYGYTF.

This clonotype is deemed medium-sized by its frequency. The chain uses TRBV27 and TRBJ1-2; TCRdb reports TRBD1, a call that lacks DNA to check it against. The CDR3 totals 15 residues. The germline V gene has CDR1 MNHEY and CDR2 SMNVEV (reference sequence). The CDR3 is CASSLRGTGNGGYTF.

The V and J genes are TRBV18 and TRBJ1-6; TCRdb lists TRBD1, though no DNA is available to test this call. CDR3 length: 16 amino acids. Germline CDR1 reads KGHSH; CDR2 reads LQKENI. CDR3 amino acids: CASSQFPGQGNSPLHF.